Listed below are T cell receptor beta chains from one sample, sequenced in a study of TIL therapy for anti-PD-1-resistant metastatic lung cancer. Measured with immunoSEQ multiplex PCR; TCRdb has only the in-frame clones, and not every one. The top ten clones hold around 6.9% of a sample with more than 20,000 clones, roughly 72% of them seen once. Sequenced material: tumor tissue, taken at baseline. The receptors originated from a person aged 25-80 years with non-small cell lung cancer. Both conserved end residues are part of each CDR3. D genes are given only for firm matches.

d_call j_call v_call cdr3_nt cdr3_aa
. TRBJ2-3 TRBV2 TGTGCCAGCAGCGCGCAGGGGCATCGAGATACGCAGTATTTT CASSAQGHRDTQYF
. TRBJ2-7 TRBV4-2 TGTGCCAGCAGCCAAGGGTTGGGTAGCGCGACCTACGAGCAGTACTTC CASSQGLGSATYEQYF
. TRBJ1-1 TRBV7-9 TGTGCCAGCAGTAGACAGGAGAACACTGAAGCTTTCTTT CASSRQENTEAFF
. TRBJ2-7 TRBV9 TGTGCCAGCAGCCTGCCCCACCTCTCCTACGAGCAGTACTTC CASSLPHLSYEQYF
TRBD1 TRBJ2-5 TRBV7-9 TGTGCCAGCAGCTCCAGACAGGGGCTAGTGTTTTATGAAGGAGAGACCCAGTACTTC CASSSRQGLVFYEGETQYF
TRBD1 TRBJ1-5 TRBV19 TGTGCCAGTAGTTGGGACAGGGGGTTTAGTCAGCCCCAGCATTTT CASSWDRGFSQPQHF
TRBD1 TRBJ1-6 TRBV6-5 TGTGCCAGCAGTCCCCTCACAGGGGGCGAATCACCCCTCCACTTT CASSPLTGGESPLHF
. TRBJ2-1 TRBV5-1 TGCGCCAGCGGGGACGGCAACAATGAGCAGTTCTTC CASGDGNNEQFF
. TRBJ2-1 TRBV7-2 TGTGCCAGCAGCTTAGCGGTGGCACTTTCCCCCATCTCCTACAATGAGCAGTTCTTC CASSLAVALSPISYNEQFF
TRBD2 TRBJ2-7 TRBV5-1 TGCGCCAGCAGCGGAATCATAGCGGGGGGGCCGAGCTCCTACGAGCAGTACTTC CASSGIIAGGPSSYEQYF
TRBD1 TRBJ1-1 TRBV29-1 TGCAGCGTTTTGGACAGGGCATACTCGTCTGAAGCTTTCTTT CSVLDRAYSSEAFF